This entry lists 2 T cell receptor beta chains sequenced from one sample in a study of cytomegalovirus exposure and HLA in healthy donors. TCRdb's table, derived via immunoSEQ multiplex PCR, lists solely in-frame clones and lacks some. The sample consists of a few hundred thousand clones, roughly 89% of them appearing once. The sequenced sample was PBMCs. The receptors shown here come from a woman aged 18-29 years in good health and CMV-seronegative.

This clone has a handful of counts. This rearrangement joins TRBV18 to TRBJ2-7; perhaps TRBD2 as D (5 bases). The V and J ends lost 6 bases and 2 bases respectively, with 17 bases between them. Germline CDR1 is KGHSH and CDR2 is LQKENI. This CDR3 is built from 15 residues. The CDR3 sequence is CASSLGVASTYEQYF. The CDR3 nucleotides are TGTGCCAGCTCCCTGGGCGTAGCGTCGACCTACGAGCAGTACTTC. The full variable domain, in which reference TRBV18 and TRBJ2-7 provide the parts outside the CDR3, is NAGVMQNPRHLVRRRGQEARLRCSPMKGHSHVYWYRQLPEEGLKFMVYLQKENIIDESGMPKERFSAEFPKEGPSILRIQQVVRGDSAAYFCASSLGVASTYEQYFGPGTRLTVT.

This chain uses TRBV6-7 with TRBJ2-3; no firm D call. TRBV6-7 is filed as an ORF, its function uncertain. This CDR3 region has 15 residues. V lost 5 bases and J lost 0, with 12 bases in between. The CDR3 sequence: CASSITQASTDTQYF. CDR3 DNA: TGTGCCAGCAGTATAACTCAAGCTAGCACAGATACGCAGTATTTT.